This entry lists 25 T cell receptor beta chains sequenced from one sample in a study of cytomegalovirus exposure and HLA in healthy donors. The PCR was carried out with 60 Vbeta primers and 13 Jbeta primers. Clones were read by immunoSEQ multiplex PCR, and TCRdb kept only the in-frame ones, dropping some. In the table there are around 200,000 clones, less than 90% of which are singletons. Sequenced sample: PBMCs. The source is a man aged 50 to 60 in good health and CMV-seronegative.

With respect to this clone: One end of the junction does not line up with germline, which may come from a read error. The V gene is TRBV4-3, the J gene TRBJ2-3; D possibly corresponds to TRBD2 (6 bases). Germline V gives CDR1 LGHNA, CDR2 YSLEER. This CDR3 region has 17 residues. The CDR3 nucleotides are TGCGCCAGCAGCCAAGGTGGGACTTTCCCTAGCACAGGTACGCAGTATTTT. Amino acids: CASSQGGTFPSTGTQYF.

The rearrangement uses TRBV2 and TRBJ2-7, with D maybe TRBD2 (6 bases). With 8 bases removed from V and 6 bases from J, the gap between germline ends came to 11 bases. The CDR3 is made up of 11 amino acids. The germline V gene has CDR1 SNHLY and CDR2 FYNNEI. CDR3 sequence: CASLRRAEQYF. The DNA for the CDR3 is TGTGCCAGCCTCAGGAGGGCCGAGCAGTACTTC.

The rearrangement joins TRBV4-1 to TRBJ1-6; TRBD1 might be the D (6 bases). Per germline, CDR1 MGHRA and CDR2 YSYEKL. The V end was cut by 2 bases, the J end by 5 bases, with 19 bases between. This CDR3 is built from 18 residues. The CDR3 spells CASSQLTFRTGNNSPLHF. CDR3 sequence (DNA): TGCGCCAGCAGCCAACTCACCTTTAGAACAGGGAATAATTCACCCCTCCACTTT.

The chain is built from TRBV4-3 and TRBJ2-7; 9 bases align to TRBD1. The CDR3 has 17 amino acids. In germline, CDR1 is LGHNA, CDR2 YSLEER. V lost 1 base to trimming and J lost 4 bases; unmatched junction nucleotides: 11. The CDR3 DNA reads TGCGCCAGCAGCCAAGCAAGGGGGACAGGGCGTGGATACGAGCAGTACTTC. It translates to CASSQARGTGRGYEQYF.

This clone came up a few times. The CDR3 protein is CASSQDGTDSNEKLFF. The CDR3, as DNA: TGCGCCAGCAGCCAAGATGGGACAGACTCTAATGAAAAACTGTTTTTT. The chain couples TRBV4-1 to TRBJ1-4; 7 positions agree with TRBD1. This CDR3 contains 16 residues. In germline, CDR1 is MGHRA, CDR2 YSYEKL. V was pared by 0 bases and J by 3 bases, with 4 bases of the junction left unmatched.

This sequence joins TRBV7-6 and TRBJ2-7, with a possible D match to TRBD2 (5 bases). Trimming removed 4 bases at V and 6 bases at J, with 10 bases between. The CDR3 consists of 12 residues. Germline V gene sequence: CDR1 SGHVS, CDR2 FNYEAQ. The CDR3 nucleotides read TGTGCCAGCAGCTCAGGACTCTCCGAGCAGTACTTC. Residues: CASSSGLSEQYF.

The V and J genes are TRBV2 and TRBJ1-5; D gene uncertain. The CDR3 loop spans 15 amino acids. Between the trimmed V and J ends, which lost 4 bases and 4 bases, there was a span of 14 bases. CDR1 is SNHLY and CDR2 is FYNNEI in the germline V gene. The CDR3 sequence is CASSGAGLTNQPQHF. As DNA, the CDR3 is TGTGCCAGCAGTGGGGCGGGGTTGACAAATCAGCCCCAGCATTTT.

The V gene is TRBV7-2, the J gene TRBJ1-3; the D gene is possibly TRBD1 (6 bases). This CDR3 has 15 residues. With 5 bases removed from V and 2 bases from J, the gap between germline ends came to 13 bases. Per the germline V gene, CDR1 is SGHTA and CDR2 is FQGNSA. The CDR3 coding sequence is TGTGCCAGCAGCCCTAACGGACAGCCTGGAAACACCATATATTTT. Translated: CASSPNGQPGNTIYF.

This chain uses TRBV7-9 with TRBJ2-1, with D tentatively TRBD1 (5 bases). Germline V gives CDR1 SEHNR, CDR2 FQNEAQ (reference sequence). The CDR3 has 12 amino acids. Trimming took 7 bases from V and 8 from J, leaving 12 bases between them. CDR3 residues: CASTLQGYEQFF. In DNA form, the CDR3 reads TGTGCCAGCACCCTCCAGGGCTATGAGCAGTTCTTC.

This chain links TRBV7-2 with TRBJ2-1, with 10 bases lining up with TRBD2. Germline CDR1 reads SGHTA; CDR2 reads FQGNSA. V lost 1 base, J lost 3 bases, and 0 bases stayed unmatched. This CDR3 is 15 amino acids long. In DNA, the CDR3 is TGTGCCAGCAGCTTAGGGACTAGCGGCTACAATGAGCAGTTCTTC. Protein sequence: CASSLGTSGYNEQFF. Complete variable domain (other parts from reference TRBV7-2 and TRBJ2-1): GAGVSQSPSNKVTEKGKDVELRCDPISGHTALYWYRQSLGQGLEFLIYFQGNSAPDKSGLPSDRFSAERTGGSVSTLTIQRTQQEDSAVYLCASSLGTSGYNEQFFGPGTRLTVL.

The chain combines TRBV7-6 with TRBJ2-1; the D is unclear. Trimming removed 0 bases from V and 4 bases from J, with 7 bases in between. The CDR3 has 14 amino acids. Germline CDR1 is SGHVS and CDR2 is FNYEAQ. CDR3 DNA sequence: TGTGCCAGCAGCTTAGCGAGTCGGTACAATGAGCAGTTCTTC. Protein product: CASSLASRYNEQFF.

A single count supports this clone. CDR3 DNA sequence: TGCAGTGCCCCCCTCCCTTCCGAGCAGTACTTC. Translating it yields CSAPLPSEQYF. The chain links TRBV20-1 to TRBJ2-7; D remains ambiguous. The CDR3 contains 11 residues. Germline CDR1 reads DFQATT; CDR2 reads SNEGSKA (reference sequence). Between the trimmed V and J ends, which lost 6 bases and 6 bases, there was a span of 12 bases.

This rearrangement joins TRBV5-4 to TRBJ1-2; D gene unclear. The CDR3 extends over 13 amino acids. The V gene lost 2 bases and the J gene lost 2 bases, with 7 bases spanning the gap. The germline CDR1 and CDR2 sequences are SGHNT and YYREEE (reference sequence). The CDR3 DNA reads TGTGCCAGCAGCTTTGAACAGAACTATGGCTACACCTTC. Protein product: CASSFEQNYGYTF.

This rearrangement joins TRBV27 to TRBJ1-2; 7 nucleotides line up with TRBD1. The germline V gene encodes CDR1 MNHEY and CDR2 SMNVEV (reference sequence). V was clipped by 5 bases and J by 5 bases; unmatched bases: 14. The CDR3 loop spans 16 amino acids. The CDR3 nucleotides read TGTGCCAGCAGTCCCTGGTTAGGGGGCGAATCGTATGGCTACACCTTC. This encodes CASSPWLGGESYGYTF.

The chain is built from TRBV18 and TRBJ1-1; no firm D call. The CDR3 contains 15 residues. From germline, CDR1 is KGHSH and CDR2 LQKENI. V was trimmed by 4 bases and J by 0 bases, leaving 12 bases between them. The CDR3 sequence: CASSLTGNLNTEAFF. CDR3 in DNA: TGTGCCAGCTCACTAACCGGGAATTTGAACACTGAAGCTTTCTTT. Using reference TRBV18 and TRBJ1-1 for the parts outside the CDR3, the full variable domain is NAGVMQNPRHLVRRRGQEARLRCSPMKGHSHVYWYRQLPEEGLKFMVYLQKENIIDESGMPKERFSAEFPKEGPSILRIQQVVRGDSAAYFCASSLTGNLNTEAFFGQGTRLTVV.

The chain is built from TRBV7-9 and TRBJ2-2; D uncertain. The CDR3 is 13 amino acids. CDR1 is SEHNR and CDR2 is FQNEAQ in the germline V gene (reference sequence). The ends were cut back, 1 base at V and 6 bases at J, with 6 bases in the middle. The CDR3 DNA sequence: TGTGCCAGCAGCTTAGGTACGGCCGGGGAGCTGTTTTTT. It encodes CASSLGTAGELFF. The entire variable domain, with the rest obtained from reference TRBV7-9 and TRBJ2-2, is as follows: DTGVSQNPRHKITKRGQNVTFRCDPISEHNRLYWYRQTLGQGPEFLTYFQNEAQLEKSRLLSDRFSAERPKGSFSTLEIQRTEQGDSAMYLCASSLGTAGELFFGEGSRLTVL.

The chain recombines TRBV4-3 with TRBJ2-7; a weak D match, TRBD2 (5 bases). The CDR3 runs to 16 residues. Trimming removed 0 bases from V and 0 bases from J, with 12 bases in between. From germline, CDR1 is LGHNA and CDR2 YSLEER. The CDR3 loop is CASSQETTISSYEQYF. The CDR3 DNA sequence: TGCGCCAGCAGCCAAGAGACGACTATAAGCTCCTACGAGCAGTACTTC.

The genes are TRBV18 and TRBJ2-5, with 8 nucleotides matching TRBD1. Per the germline V gene, CDR1 is KGHSH and CDR2 is LQKENI. This CDR3 spans 15 amino acids. V lost 3 bases and J lost 5; bases outside the gene matches: 8. This CDR3 reads CASSPLDRGGETQYF. For the CDR3, the DNA is TGTGCCAGCTCACCCCTTGACAGGGGAGGTGAGACCCAGTACTTC.

The chain uses TRBV4-1 and TRBJ2-5; 7 nucleotides align to TRBD1. Germline CDR1 and CDR2: MGHRA and YSYEKL. The CDR3 is 14 residues long. The V segment lost 4 bases and the J segment 2 bases; nucleotides outside the gene matches: 4. CDR3 loop: CASSLGQLQETQYF. CDR3 in DNA: TGCGCCAGCAGCCTGGGACAGTTACAAGAGACCCAGTACTTC.

This clone was observed a few times. The rearrangement joins TRBV18 to TRBJ2-7, with 11 bases aligning to TRBD2. J gave up 3 bases and V 2 bases, and 15 bases lay outside the gene matches. The germline gives CDR1 KGHSH, CDR2 LQKENI. This CDR3 is built from 19 residues. CDR3 sequence: CASSPIIGLAGGGDYEQYF. CDR3 DNA: TGTGCCAGCTCACCAATTATAGGCCTAGCGGGAGGAGGAGACTACGAGCAGTACTTC.

The chain links TRBV7-2 to TRBJ1-4; 8 nucleotides match TRBD1. CDR1 and CDR2 (germline): SGHTA, FQGNSA. The V segment lost 5 bases and the J segment 4 bases; nucleotides outside the gene matches: 3. CDR3 size: 14 residues. This CDR3 is CASSRTGNNEKLFF. The CDR3 nucleotides are TGTGCCAGCAGCCGGACAGGGAATAATGAAAAACTGTTTTTT.

V usage is TRBV7-9 and J usage is TRBJ2-5; TRBD2 matches at 7 bases. This CDR3 is built from 14 residues. Germline V gives CDR1 SEHNR, CDR2 FQNEAQ (reference sequence). The V gene end was trimmed by 6 bases and the J gene end by 2 bases; junction bases not matched to a gene: 6. The CDR3 region has the DNA TGTGCCAGCAGATCTTATAGCGGGCAAGAGACCCAGTACTTC. It yields the protein CASRSYSGQETQYF. Together with reference TRBV7-9 and TRBJ2-5, the CDR3 gives the full variable domain: DTGVSQNPRHKITKRGQNVTFRCDPISEHNRLYWYRQTLGQGPEFLTYFQNEAQLEKSRLLSDRFSAERPKGSFSTLEIQRTEQGDSAMYLCASRSYSGQETQYFGPGTRLLVL.

V is TRBV5-4 and J is TRBJ1-2, with TRBD1 matching 9 bases. The germline gives CDR1 SGHNT, CDR2 YYREEE (reference sequence). The CDR3 consists of 16 residues. Trimming cost V 0 bases and J 4 bases; bases outside gene matches: 7. CDR3 DNA sequence: TGTGCCAGCAGCTTGGCCGCGGGACAGGGAGGCTATGGCTACACCTTC. Encoded protein: CASSLAAGQGGYGYTF.

This clone was seen only a few times. This chain joins TRBV6-5 and TRBJ2-6; D is perhaps TRBD2 (6 bases). Trimming pared 8 bases from V and 4 bases from J, leaving 9 bases between. CDR3 length: 13 amino acids. Germline V CDR1 and CDR2: MNHEY, SVGAGI. CDR3 nucleotides: TGTGCCAGCGGGGGGTTCGGGGCCAACGTCCTGACTTTC. Its protein is CASGGFGANVLTF.

The gene calls are TRBV19 and TRBJ2-7, with 7 bases matching TRBD2. Trimming at V came to 6 bases and at J to 7 bases, leaving 12 bases not matched to a gene. The CDR3 sequence is 14 residues long. CDR1 and CDR2 from the germline V gene are LNHDA and SQIVND (reference sequence). Here the CDR3 DNA reads TGTGCCAGTAGGGATAGCGGGTTGGGCGTGGAGCAGTACTTC. This translates into CASRDSGLGVEQYF.